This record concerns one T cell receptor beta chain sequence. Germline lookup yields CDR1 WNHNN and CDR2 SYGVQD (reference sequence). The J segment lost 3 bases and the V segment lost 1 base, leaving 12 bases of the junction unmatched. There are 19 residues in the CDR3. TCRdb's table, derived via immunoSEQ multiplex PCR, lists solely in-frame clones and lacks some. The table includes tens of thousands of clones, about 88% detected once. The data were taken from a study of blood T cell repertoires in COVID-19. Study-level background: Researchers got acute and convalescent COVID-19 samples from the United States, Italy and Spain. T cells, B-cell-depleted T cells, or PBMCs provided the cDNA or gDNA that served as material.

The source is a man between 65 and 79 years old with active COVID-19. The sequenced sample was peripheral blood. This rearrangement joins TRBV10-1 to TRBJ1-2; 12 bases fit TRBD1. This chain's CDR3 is CASSELSRDRGRSDYGYTF. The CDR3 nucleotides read TGCGCCAGCAGTGAGTTGTCCCGGGACAGGGGGCGGAGTGACTATGGCTACACCTTC.